Sequencing of this T cell receptor beta chain was carried out in a study of neurological immune-mediated disorders. A word on this clonotype: Its antigen is not known.

Germline-derived CDR1 and CDR2 are SGHRS and YFSETQ. This CDR3 region has 16 residues. The V gene end was trimmed by 4 bases and the J gene end by 1 base; junction bases not matched to a gene: 9. The time point was: technical triplicate 3. Where libraries were unsorted, they were derived from 2 million PBMCs stored at -80 degrees C. It was by 5'RACE with 10-nucleotide random UMIs that the cDNA was made. A single run covered 15-18 subjects with over 170 million TCR-beta sequences. From the 5' RACE reads, TCRdb called clonotypes with MiXCR, one entry per CDR3 protein. The data hold nearly 45,000 distinct CDR3 sequences, with 20% to 25% observed a single time. Study-wide results and limits: TCR-beta repertoires seemed private in all groups, with no expanded CDR3 amino acid sequences shared.

The TCR sequence derives from a man aged 60-69 years with HTLV-1-associated myelopathy (HAM/TSP). V and J are TRBV5-1 and TRBJ1-1, with 8 bases fitting TRBD1. Sequencing was done on a sample of PBMCs. In nucleotides, the CDR3 is TGCGCCAGCAGCCTGACAGGGGCAGGAAAGAACACTGAAGCTTTCTTT. It specifies CASSLTGAGKNTEAFF.